This TCR beta chain originates from a study of Tregs in tolerant kidney transplant recipients (dated by TCRdb to between 2017 and 2020). Notes on the research overall: TCRbeta sequencing was used in the study to identify donor-specific regulatory T cells before combined kidney and bone marrow transplantation, and the identified cells were then tracked after transplant.

The CDR3 sequence holds 18 residues, the cysteine and phenylalanine included. The kept DNA is CDR3 alone, 54 bases in frame from the first base. Transplants used related donors with nonmyeloablative bone marrow transplantation; mixed chimerism was transient in the human trials. Unstimulated Tregs (CD4+CD25+CD127-), CD4+ non-Tregs (CD4+CD25-), CD4 and CD8 cells were FACS-sorted from thawed PBMCs. 4 combined kidney and bone marrow transplant recipients from the ITN036ST trial were included as patients, and samples were available only from these trial subjects. Healthy control blood was processed by Ficoll density gradient to PBMCs and cryopreserved; patient PBMCs were collected before and after transplant. Comment on this clone: The target of this receptor is not known. Base-call qualities are not available, and no considerably larger clone is one nucleotide away.

The full study reports these points: For some patients, the PCR primers changed as time went on, which meant samples from those patients could not be compared with one another at the nucleotide level. The study was constrained by small patient numbers, and validation of the findings is required in larger populations and under other immunosuppression protocols. Biological reproducibility was not examined directly, but technical replication error appeared to be minimal. In tolerant patients, donor-specific Tregs expanded more than Tregs overall, which suggests antigen-driven rather than nonspecific expansion. The most biologically relevant and donor-specific TCRbeta repertoire appeared to be identified by expanding Tregs with activated donor B cells.

Genomic DNA was extracted from sorted cells with the QIAGEN DNeasy Blood and Tissue Kit for TCRbeta CDR3 sequencing. High-throughput TCRbeta CDR3 sequencing, which included PCR amplification with bias correction and internal controls, was done commercially through immunoSEQ. As for how the authors treated the data: Unique productive TCRbeta sequences were defined by CDR3 nucleotide sequence where primers matched, otherwise by CDR3 amino acid sequence with Vbeta and Jbeta genes. As a correction for sorting error, sequences shared between sorted populations at a frequency ratio of 2:1 or less were discarded, and the remaining shared sequences were assigned to the higher population. Sequences were defined as donor-reactive when expanded at least 5-fold in CFSE-low cells versus unstimulated cells and present at a frequency of at least 0.01% in CFSE-low cells. Jensen-Shannon divergence, calculated on the top 100 TCRbeta sequences ranked by frequency, was used to quantify repertoire divergence. For samples with multiple sequencing runs, sorting error was corrected in each run separately before the runs were combined. TCRdb stores this immuneACCESS table with in-frame sequences only. Part of the clones is absent; in the studies checked, under half of the shortfall reflects unresolved V genes, and no reason is known for the rest. V, J and clone size were drawn from that table, and D and trimming were deduced from the DNA. The table for this sample lists around 86,000 clones; roughly 90% of them were counted only once. The ten most abundant clones make up around 1.4% of the sample.

The source is a human patient who received a combined kidney and bone marrow transplant. Donor T cells from the graft may be present among the T cells after a transplant. Sequenced here: CD4+ T cells from blood (PBMCs), sampled 24 months after the transplant. The chain employs TRBV21-1 and TRBJ2-7; the table's D call, TRBD1, was not checked against the DNA. TRBV21-1 is a recognized pseudogene. The DNA sequence is as follows: TGTGCCAGCAGCAAAGGCCCAACCCCGGGACAGGGGATCTACGAGCAGTACTTC. This is translated as CASSKGPTPGQGIYEQYF.